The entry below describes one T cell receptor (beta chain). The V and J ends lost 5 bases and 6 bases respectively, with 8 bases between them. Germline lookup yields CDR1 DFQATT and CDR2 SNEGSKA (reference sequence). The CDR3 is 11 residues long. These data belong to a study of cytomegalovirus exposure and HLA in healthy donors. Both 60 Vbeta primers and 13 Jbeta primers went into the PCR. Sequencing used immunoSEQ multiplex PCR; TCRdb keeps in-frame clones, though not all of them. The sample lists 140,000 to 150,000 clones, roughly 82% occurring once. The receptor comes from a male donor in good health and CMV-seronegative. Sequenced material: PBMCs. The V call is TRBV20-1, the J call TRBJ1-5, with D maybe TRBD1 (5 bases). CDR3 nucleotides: TGCAGTGCTCGAGGGGCTCAGCCCCAGCATTTT. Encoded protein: CSARGAQPQHF.